Sequencing of this T cell receptor beta chain was carried out in a study of cytomegalovirus exposure and HLA in healthy donors. The study's findings and limits: Researchers counted 164 TCR beta chains as cytomegalovirus-associated. With later analysis, a missense DCLRE1C variant became linked to TCR beta V- and J-gene trimming.

For this clone: What it binds is not known.

Both 60 Vbeta primers and 13 Jbeta primers went into the PCR. Sequenced by immunoSEQ multiplex PCR; TCRdb stores in-frame clones only, minus some. The table lists approximately 120,000 clones, about four fifths of them singletons. In nominal health when sampled, donors likely had unrecorded immune exposures nonetheless. The CDR3 has 17 residues. With 0 bases removed from V and 3 bases from J, the gap between germline ends came to 17 bases. Germline values: CDR1 LNHDA, CDR2 SQIVND (reference sequence). The chain recombines TRBV19 with TRBJ1-2; D is ambiguous. Sequencing input: PBMCs. This receptor was identified in a woman aged 40 to 50 in good health and CMV-seropositive. CDR3 in amino acids: CASSIEDWGKADYGYTF. The CDR3 DNA is TGTGCCAGTAGTATAGAGGACTGGGGAAAGGCGGACTATGGCTACACCTTC.